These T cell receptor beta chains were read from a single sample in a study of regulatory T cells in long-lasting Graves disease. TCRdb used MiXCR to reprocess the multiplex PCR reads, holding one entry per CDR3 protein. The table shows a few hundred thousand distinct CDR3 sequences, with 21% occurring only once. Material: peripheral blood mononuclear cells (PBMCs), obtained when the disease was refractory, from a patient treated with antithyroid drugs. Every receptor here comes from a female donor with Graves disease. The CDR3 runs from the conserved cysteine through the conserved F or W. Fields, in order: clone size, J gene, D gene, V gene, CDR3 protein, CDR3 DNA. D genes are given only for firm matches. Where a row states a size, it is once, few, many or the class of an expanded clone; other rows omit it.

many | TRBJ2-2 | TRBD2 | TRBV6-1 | CASRRETSGSGTGELFF | TGTGCCAGCAGACGCGAGACTAGCGGGAGCGGGACCGGGGAGCTGTTTTTT
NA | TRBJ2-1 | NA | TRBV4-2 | CASSQGARLRTYNEQFF | TGTGCCAGCAGCCAAGGCGCCAGGCTAAGGACCTACAATGAGCAGTTCTTC
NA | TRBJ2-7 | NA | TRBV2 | CASSVEGTYSYEQYF | TGTGCCAGCAGTGTCGAAGGGACCTACTCCTACGAGCAGTACTTC
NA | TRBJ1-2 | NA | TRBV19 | CASSIIRQGDYGYTF | TGTGCCAGTAGTATTATTCGGCAGGGTGACTATGGCTACACCTTC
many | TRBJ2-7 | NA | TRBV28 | CASRRGAYEQYF | TGTGCCAGCAGAAGAGGGGCCTACGAGCAGTACTTC
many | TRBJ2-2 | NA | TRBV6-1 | CASRRDGYTGELFF | TGTGCCAGCAGGCGGGACGGGTACACCGGGGAGCTGTTTTTT
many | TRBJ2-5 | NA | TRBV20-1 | CSALGGETQYF | TGCAGTGCTCTGGGCGGGGAGACCCAGTACTTC
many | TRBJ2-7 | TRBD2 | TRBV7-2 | CASSSLSSGIPYF | TGTGCCAGCAGCTCGCTTTCTAGCGGGATACCGTACTTC
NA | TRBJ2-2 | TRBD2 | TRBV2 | CASSPLLAGGAGELFF | TGTGCCAGCAGCCCCCTACTAGCGGGAGGTGCCGGGGAGCTGTTTTTT
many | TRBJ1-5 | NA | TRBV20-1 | CSARVGGADNQPQHF | TGCAGTGCTAGAGTCGGGGGCGCTGACAATCAGCCCCAGCATTTT
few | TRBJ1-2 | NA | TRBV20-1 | CSARDEWYGYTF | TGCAGTGCTAGAGATGAATGGTATGGCTACACCTTC
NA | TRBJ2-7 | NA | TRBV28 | CASSTLRPPTYEQYF | TGTGCCAGCAGTACACTCCGGCCCCCCACCTACGAGCAGTACTTC
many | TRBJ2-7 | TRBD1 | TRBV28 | CASKGDRNTHRSYEQYF | TGTGCCAGCAAAGGGGACAGGAACACACACAGATCGTACGAGCAGTACTTC
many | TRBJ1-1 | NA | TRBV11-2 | CASSFPTMNTEAFF | TGTGCCAGCAGCTTCCCTACCATGAACACTGAAGCTTTCTTT
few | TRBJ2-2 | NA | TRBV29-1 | CSVELGEGAGELFF | TGCAGCGTTGAATTGGGGGAAGGGGCCGGGGAGCTGTTTTTT
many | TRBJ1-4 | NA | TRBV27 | CASRLGTTNEKLFF | TGTGCCAGCAGATTAGGGACAACTAATGAAAAACTGTTTTTT
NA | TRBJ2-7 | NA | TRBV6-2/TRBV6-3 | CASSYGAAGIEALSEQYF | TGTGCCAGCAGTTATGGGGCTGCGGGGATAGAAGCTTTGTCGGAGCAGTACTTC
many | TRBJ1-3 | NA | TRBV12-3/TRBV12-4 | CASRLQGLAGNTIYF | TGTGCCAGCAGGTTACAGGGTCTGGCTGGAAACACCATATATTTT
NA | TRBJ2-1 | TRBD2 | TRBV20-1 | CSARVSGEDEQFF | TGCAGTGCTAGAGTTAGCGGGGAAGATGAGCAGTTCTTC
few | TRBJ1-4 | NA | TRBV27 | CASSLSLEEKLFF | TGTGCCAGCAGTTTAAGTCTCGAGGAAAAACTGTTTTTT
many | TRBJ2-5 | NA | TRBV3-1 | CASSQIASVETQYF | TGTGCCAGCAGCCAAATCGCGAGTGTCGAGACCCAGTACTTC
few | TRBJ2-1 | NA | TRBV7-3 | CASRETGPEQFF | TGTGCCAGCAGGGAAACGGGTCCTGAGCAGTTCTTC
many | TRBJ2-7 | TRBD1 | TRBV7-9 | CASGFEGQGGEQYF | TGTGCCAGCGGATTTGAGGGACAGGGAGGCGAGCAGTACTTC
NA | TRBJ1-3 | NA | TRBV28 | CASSLTVPGNTIYF | TGTGCCAGCAGTCTTACAGTCCCTGGAAACACCATATATTTT
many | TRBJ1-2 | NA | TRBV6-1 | CASRVTEVYGYTF | TGTGCCAGCAGGGTTACAGAAGTCTATGGCTACACCTTC
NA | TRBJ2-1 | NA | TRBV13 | CASRDKPGRGGDEQFF | TGTGCCAGCAGGGATAAACCGGGACGAGGTGGGGATGAGCAGTTCTTC
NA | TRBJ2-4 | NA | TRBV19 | CASSGARRGMDKNIQYF | TGTGCCAGTAGTGGGGCCCGGAGGGGAATGGACAAAAACATTCAGTACTTC
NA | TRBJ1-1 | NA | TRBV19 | CASSIRGTNTEAFF | TGTGCCAGTAGTATCCGGGGGACGAACACTGAAGCTTTCTTT
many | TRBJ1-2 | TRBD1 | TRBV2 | CASRDRDLRDYGYTF | TGTGCCAGCAGGGACAGGGACCTCCGCGACTATGGCTACACCTTC
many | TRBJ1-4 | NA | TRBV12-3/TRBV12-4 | CASSLADGNEKLFF | TGTGCCAGCAGTTTAGCGGACGGTAATGAAAAACTGTTTTTT
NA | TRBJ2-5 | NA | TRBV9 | CASSSAGTTGETQYF | TGTGCCAGCAGCTCAGCCGGGACCACAGGGGAGACCCAGTACTTC
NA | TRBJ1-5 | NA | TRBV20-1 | CSARDPGNNQPQHF | TGCAGTGCTAGAGATCCGGGGAACAATCAGCCCCAGCATTTT
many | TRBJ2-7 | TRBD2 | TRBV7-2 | CASSPGLAIYEQYF | TGTGCCAGCAGCCCGGGACTAGCCATCTACGAGCAGTACTTC
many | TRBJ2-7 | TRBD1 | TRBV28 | CASSSAGTGSEQYF | TGTGCCAGCAGTTCGGCCGGGACAGGTTCCGAGCAGTACTTC
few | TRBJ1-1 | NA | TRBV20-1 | CSADGQYEAFF | TGCAGTGCCGACGGACAGTATGAAGCTTTCTTT
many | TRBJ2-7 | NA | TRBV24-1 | CATSDSKTTEAYEQYF | TGTGCCACCAGTGATTCCAAGACGACAGAGGCCTACGAGCAGTACTTC
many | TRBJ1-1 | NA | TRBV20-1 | CSAKKLLNTEAFF | TGCAGTGCTAAGAAGCTATTGAACACTGAAGCTTTCTTT
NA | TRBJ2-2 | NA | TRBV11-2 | CASSLDPQRANTGELFF | TGTGCCAGCAGCTTAGATCCCCAGCGGGCGAACACCGGGGAGCTGTTTTTT
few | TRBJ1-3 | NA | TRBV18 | CASSLTGTGGPDTIYF | TGTGCCAGCTCACTAACCGGGACTGGCGGACCAGACACCATATATTTT
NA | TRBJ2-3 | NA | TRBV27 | CASSIKRETDTQYF | TGTGCCAGCAGTATCAAACGGGAGACAGATACGCAGTATTTT
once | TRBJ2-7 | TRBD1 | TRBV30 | CAWETRDRTYEQYF | TGTGCCTGGGAAACCCGGGACAGAACCTACGAGCAGTACTTC
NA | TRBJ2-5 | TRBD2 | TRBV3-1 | CASSLTGTRAETQYF | TGTGCCAGCAGCCTAACTGGGACTAGAGCAGAGACCCAGTACTTC
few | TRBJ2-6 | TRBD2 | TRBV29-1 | CSVERLAGGSGANVLTF | TGCAGCGTTGAAAGGCTAGCGGGAGGCTCTGGGGCCAACGTCCTGACTTTC
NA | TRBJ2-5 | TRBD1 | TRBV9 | CASSVEGQGKETQYF | TGTGCCAGCAGCGTAGAAGGACAGGGAAAAGAGACCCAGTACTTC
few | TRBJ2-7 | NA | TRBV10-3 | CASHGGPERGYEQYF | TGTGCCTCACACGGGGGCCCCGAGAGAGGCTACGAGCAGTACTTC
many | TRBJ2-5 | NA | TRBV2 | CASTGTFEGQETQYF | TGTGCCAGTACTGGGACCTTTGAGGGCCAAGAGACCCAGTACTTC
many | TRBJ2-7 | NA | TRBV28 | CASSPQTNGQYF | TGTGCCAGCAGTCCCCAGACTAACGGGCAGTACTTC
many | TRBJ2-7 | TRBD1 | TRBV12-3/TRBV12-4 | CASSMDRGQQEQYF | TGTGCCAGCAGTATGGACAGGGGACAGCAGGAGCAGTACTTC
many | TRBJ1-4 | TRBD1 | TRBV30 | CACPGQGDEKLFF | TGTGCCTGTCCGGGACAGGGAGATGAAAAACTGTTTTTT
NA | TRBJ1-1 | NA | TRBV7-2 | CASGRRLNTEAFF | TGTGCCAGCGGCCGGAGACTTAACACTGAAGCTTTCTTT
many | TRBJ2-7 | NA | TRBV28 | CASSIAASYEQYF | TGTGCCAGCAGTATCGCAGCCTCCTACGAGCAGTACTTC
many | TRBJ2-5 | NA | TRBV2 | CASTDNQETQYF | TGTGCCAGCACCGACAACCAAGAGACCCAGTACTTC